The 14 T cell receptor beta chains reported below all come from one sample, sequenced in a study of cytomegalovirus exposure and HLA in healthy donors. 13 Jbeta primers and 60 Vbeta primers were used for the PCR. Method: immunoSEQ multiplex PCR; TCRdb's copy keeps in-frame clones and lacks some. The sample contains 150,000 to 200,000 clones, 80% to 90% of which appear only once. Input material: PBMCs. All receptors derive from a woman in her late teens or twenties in good health and CMV-seronegative.

A single count supports this clone. This CDR3 is CASSWDRGVLGNTIYF. The CDR3 nucleotides are TGCGCCAGCAGCTGGGACAGGGGTGTACTTGGAAACACCATATATTTT. The chain has TRBV5-1 and TRBJ1-3, with 10 bases aligning to TRBD1. CDR1 is SGHRS and CDR2 is YFSETQ in the germline V gene. The CDR3 has 16 amino acids. Unmatched junction bases numbered 6, after V lost 3 bases and J lost 3 bases. Using reference TRBV5-1 and TRBJ1-3 for the parts outside the CDR3, the full variable domain is KAGVTQTPRYLIKTRGQQVTLSCSPISGHRSVSWYQQTPGQGLQFLFEYFSETQRNKGNFPGRFSGRQFSNSRSEMNVSTLELGDSALYLCASSWDRGVLGNTIYFGEGSWLTVV.

The CDR3 here is CASSLSAGATYNSPLHF. CDR3 sequence (DNA): TGTGCCAGCAGTTTATCGGCAGGGGCGACATATAATTCACCCCTCCACTTT. The chain links TRBV27 to TRBJ1-6; the D gene is possibly TRBD1 (6 bases). From germline, CDR1 is MNHEY and CDR2 SMNVEV (reference sequence). The ends were cut back, 0 bases at V and 4 bases at J, with 13 bases in the middle. There are 17 residues in the CDR3.

The rearrangement links TRBV6-4 to TRBJ2-5; 8 bases are a match to TRBD1. The J call may be wrong; the DNA end is better matched by TRBJ2-7. This CDR3 contains 15 residues. Germline CDR1 and CDR2: MRHNA and SNTAGT. This CDR3 is CASSDCRDRSYEQYF. CDR3 DNA: TGTGCCAGCAGTGACTGCCGGGACAGGTCCTACGAGCAGTACTTC.

The chain employs TRBV30 and TRBJ2-5, with a tentative D call TRBD1 (5 bases). From germline, CDR1 is GTSNPN and CDR2 SVGIG (reference sequence). This CDR3 comprises 18 residues. Between the trimmed V and J ends, which lost 0 bases and 5 bases, there was a span of 25 bases. CDR3 DNA sequence: TGTGCCTGGAGTGTATCGCTCGGACATACGGTGGGATCGGAGACCCAGTACTTC. Translating it yields CAWSVSLGHTVGSETQYF.

This clone was seen a single time. The chain combines TRBV5-5 with TRBJ2-5, with D tentatively TRBD1 (5 bases). CDR1 and CDR2 (germline): SGHKS, YYEKEE (reference sequence). This CDR3 has 15 amino acids. The germline V and J ends were trimmed by 0 bases and 2 bases, with 11 bases remaining between them. DNA of the CDR3: TGTGCCAGCAGCTTGGGCAGGGCCGCTCAAGAGACCCAGTACTTC. It is translated as CASSLGRAAQETQYF.

The chain joins TRBV5-1 to TRBJ1-2; D unresolved. The germline V gene has CDR1 SGHRS and CDR2 YFSETQ. V lost 4 bases to trimming and J lost 0 bases, with 13 bases between them. This CDR3 is 15 amino acids long. The CDR3 nucleotides are TGCGCCAGCAGCCCCTCTCTAGGCCCTAACTATGGCTACACCTTC. Translation gives CASSPSLGPNYGYTF.

V is TRBV19 and J is TRBJ1-1; D is ambiguous. The CDR3 has 11 residues. CDR1 LNHDA and CDR2 SQIVND come from the germline V gene (reference sequence). V lost 7 bases to trimming and J lost 10 bases, with 13 bases between them. The CDR3 spells CASMGGLGAFF. DNA of the CDR3: TGTGCCAGTATGGGAGGCCTTGGAGCTTTCTTT.

The V gene is TRBV6-5, the J gene TRBJ1-4; TRBD1 is a possible D gene (6 bases). The ends were cut back, 6 bases at V and 2 bases at J, with 7 bases in the middle. The CDR3 length is 13 residues. From germline, CDR1 is MNHEY and CDR2 SVGAGI. In nucleotides, the CDR3 is TGTGCCAGCAGAAGGGGGACTAATGAAAAACTGTTTTTT. Amino acid sequence: CASRRGTNEKLFF.

The CDR3, as DNA: TGTGCCTGGAAAACCACGGGACTCCCGTACCAAGAGACCCAGTACTTC. Amino acids: CAWKTTGLPYQETQYF. The gene calls are TRBV30 and TRBJ2-5, with D possibly TRBD2 on 6 matching bases. With 4 bases removed from V and 0 bases from J, the gap between germline ends came to 18 bases. CDR1 is GTSNPN and CDR2 is SVGIG in the germline V gene (reference sequence). The CDR3 consists of 16 residues.

The genes are TRBV4-1 and TRBJ2-7; possibly TRBD2 for D (7 bases). CDR1 is MGHRA, CDR2 YSYEKL, per germline. The V gene lost 1 base and the J gene lost 2 bases, with 12 bases spanning the gap. The CDR3 runs to 15 residues. The CDR3 protein is CASSQVAGAPYEQYF. The CDR3 coding sequence is TGCGCCAGCAGCCAAGTCGCGGGGGCGCCCTACGAGCAGTACTTC.

The rearrangement joins TRBV5-1 to TRBJ1-5; TRBD1 agrees at 9 bases. This CDR3 is 15 amino acids long. Germline CDR1 SGHRS, CDR2 YFSETQ. Trimming took 4 bases from V and 5 from J; bases not matched to a gene: 7. The CDR3 loop reads CASSPGTGSDQPQHF. The CDR3 DNA sequence: TGCGCCAGCAGCCCGGGGACAGGGTCGGATCAGCCCCAGCATTTT.

This chain joins TRBV6-6 and TRBJ2-2, with TRBD2 matching 7 bases. This CDR3 has 16 residues. Germline loops: CDR1 MNHNY, CDR2 SVGAGI (reference sequence). The V gene end was trimmed by 0 bases and the J gene end by 4 bases; junction bases not matched to a gene: 5. The CDR3 DNA sequence: TGTGCCAGCAGTTACTCCCGGGAGGTCACCACCGGGGAGCTGTTTTTT. Translated, it gives CASSYSREVTTGELFF.

This clone was seen a few times. This chain connects TRBV20-1 to TRBJ1-2, with a weak D call TRBD1 (5 bases). Deletions cut 7 bases from V and 4 bases from J, with 10 bases between. The CDR3 has 11 amino acids. Germline V gene sequence: CDR1 DFQATT, CDR2 SNEGSKA (reference sequence). CDR3 in DNA: TGCAGTGTCGCGACAGCCTATGGCTACACCTTC. Translating it yields CSVATAYGYTF.

The rearrangement links TRBV7-8 to TRBJ2-7, with 11 positions matching TRBD2. Germline values: CDR1 SGHVS, CDR2 FQNEAQ. V dropped 3 bases and J dropped 4; count of bases not matched to a gene: 11. There are 17 residues in the CDR3. CDR3 in amino acids: CASSFLAGGKEPYEQYF. CDR3 in DNA: TGTGCCAGCAGCTTCCTAGCGGGGGGTAAAGAACCTTACGAGCAGTACTTC.